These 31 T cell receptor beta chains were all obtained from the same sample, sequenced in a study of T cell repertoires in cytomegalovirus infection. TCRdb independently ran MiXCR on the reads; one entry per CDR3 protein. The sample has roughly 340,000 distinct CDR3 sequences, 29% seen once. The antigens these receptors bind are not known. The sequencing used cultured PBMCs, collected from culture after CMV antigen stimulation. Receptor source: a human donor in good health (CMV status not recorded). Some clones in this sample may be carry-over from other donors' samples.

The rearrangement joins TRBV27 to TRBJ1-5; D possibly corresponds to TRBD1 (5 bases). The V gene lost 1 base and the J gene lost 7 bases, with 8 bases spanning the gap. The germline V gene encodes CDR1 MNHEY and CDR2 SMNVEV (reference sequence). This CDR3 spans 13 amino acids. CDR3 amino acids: CASSLYWGQPQHF. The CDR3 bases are TGTGCCAGCAGTTTATATTGGGGGCAGCCCCAGCATTTT.

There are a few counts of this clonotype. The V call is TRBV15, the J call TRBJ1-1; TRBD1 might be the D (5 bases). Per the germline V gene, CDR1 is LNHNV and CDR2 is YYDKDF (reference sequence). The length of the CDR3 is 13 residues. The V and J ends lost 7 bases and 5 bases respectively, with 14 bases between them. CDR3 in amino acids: CATTTGARTEAFF. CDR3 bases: TGTGCCACCACGACCGGGGCGCGGACTGAAGCTTTCTTT.

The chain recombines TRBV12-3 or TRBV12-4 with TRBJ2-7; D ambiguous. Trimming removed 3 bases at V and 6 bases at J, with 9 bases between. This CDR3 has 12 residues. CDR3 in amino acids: CASSLETAEQYF. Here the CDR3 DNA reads TGTGCCAGCAGTTTGGAAACTGCCGAGCAGTACTTC.

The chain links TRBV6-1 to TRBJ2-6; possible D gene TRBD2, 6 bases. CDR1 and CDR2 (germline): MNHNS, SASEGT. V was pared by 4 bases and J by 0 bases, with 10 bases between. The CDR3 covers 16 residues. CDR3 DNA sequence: TGTGCCAGCAGTGGGGGAGGCTCCTCTGGGGCCAACGTCCTGACTTTC. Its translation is CASSGGGSSGANVLTF.

CDR3 in amino acids: CASSSPGQYNSPLHF. The CDR3 bases are TGTGCCAGCAGTTCACCGGGACAGTATAATTCACCCCTCCACTTT. This chain connects TRBV27 to TRBJ1-6; 7 bases map to TRBD1. The V gene's germline CDR1 is MNHEY and CDR2 SMNVEV (reference sequence). J lost 4 bases, V lost 4 bases, and 4 bases had no gene match. The CDR3 extends over 15 amino acids.

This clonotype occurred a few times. The CDR3 loop is CASSPRGSHYEQYF. The CDR3, as DNA: TGTGCCAGCAGCCCGAGGGGCAGCCACTACGAGCAGTACTTC. The chain carries TRBV11-2 and TRBJ2-7, with D perhaps assigned TRBD1 or TRBD2 (5 bases each). Germline V gene sequence: CDR1 SGHAT, CDR2 FQNNGV. V was cut by 5 bases and J by 3 bases, with 14 bases left in between. The CDR3 is 14 amino acids.

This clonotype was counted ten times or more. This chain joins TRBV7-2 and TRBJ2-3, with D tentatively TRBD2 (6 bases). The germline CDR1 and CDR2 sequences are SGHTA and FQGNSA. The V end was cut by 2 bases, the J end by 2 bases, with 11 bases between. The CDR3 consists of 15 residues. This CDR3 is CASSLRRGDTDTQYF. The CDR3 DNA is TGTGCCAGCAGCTTAAGGCGGGGAGACACAGATACGCAGTATTTT.

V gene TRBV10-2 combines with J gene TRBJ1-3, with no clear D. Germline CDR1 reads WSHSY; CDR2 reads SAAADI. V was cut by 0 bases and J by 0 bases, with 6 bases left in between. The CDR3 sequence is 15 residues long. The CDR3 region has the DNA TGCGCCAGCAGTGAGTCTCGGGTCTCTGGAAACACCATATATTTT. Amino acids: CASSESRVSGNTIYF.

The CDR3 sequence: CASSLSGGGSQPQHF. CDR3 nucleotide sequence: TGTGCCAGCAGTTTATCAGGGGGGGGAAGTCAGCCCCAGCATTTT. The J gene is TRBJ1-5, the V gene TRBV27; D might be TRBD1 (6 bases). The CDR3 is 15 amino acids. V shed 0 bases and J shed 6 bases, with 12 bases lying between them. Per the germline V gene, CDR1 is MNHEY and CDR2 is SMNVEV (reference sequence).

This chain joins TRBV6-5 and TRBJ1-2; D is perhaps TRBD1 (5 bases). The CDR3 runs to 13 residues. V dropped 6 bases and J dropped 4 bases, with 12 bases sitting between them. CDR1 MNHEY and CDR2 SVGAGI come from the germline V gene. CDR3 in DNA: TGTGCCAGCAGGACGACAGAACCCTATGGCTACACCTTC. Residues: CASRTTEPYGYTF.

DNA of the CDR3: TGTGCCAGCAGTTTCGGGGCCGCTGGGGCCAACGTCCTGACTTTC. Encoded protein: CASSFGAAGANVLTF. The chain couples TRBV27 to TRBJ2-6; D may match TRBD1 or TRBD2 (5 bases each). Germline-derived CDR1 and CDR2 are MNHEY and SMNVEV (reference sequence). CDR3 length: 15 amino acids. Trimming removed 3 bases from V and 2 bases from J, with 8 bases in between.

In DNA, the CDR3 is TGTGCCAGTAGTTTAAATAGCGGGCCACCCTACAATGAGCAGTTCTTC. Its translation is CASSLNSGPPYNEQFF. The rearrangement links TRBV19 to TRBJ2-1; TRBD2 matches at 7 bases. Trimming cost V 5 bases and J 2 bases; bases outside gene matches: 9. There are 16 residues in the CDR3. Germline lookup yields CDR1 LNHDA and CDR2 SQIVND (reference sequence).

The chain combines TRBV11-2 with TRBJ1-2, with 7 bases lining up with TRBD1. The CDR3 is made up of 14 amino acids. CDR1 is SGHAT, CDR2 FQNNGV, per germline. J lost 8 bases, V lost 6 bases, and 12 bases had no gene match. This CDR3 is CASSRQGGEKGYTF. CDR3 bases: TGTGCCAGCAGTCGACAGGGCGGAGAGAAGGGCTACACCTTC.

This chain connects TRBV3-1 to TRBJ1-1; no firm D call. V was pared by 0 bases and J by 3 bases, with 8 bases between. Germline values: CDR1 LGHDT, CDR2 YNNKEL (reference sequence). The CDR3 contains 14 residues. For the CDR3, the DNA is TGTGCCAGCAGCCAAGAATCTGCTTACACTGAAGCTTTCTTT. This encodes CASSQESAYTEAFF.

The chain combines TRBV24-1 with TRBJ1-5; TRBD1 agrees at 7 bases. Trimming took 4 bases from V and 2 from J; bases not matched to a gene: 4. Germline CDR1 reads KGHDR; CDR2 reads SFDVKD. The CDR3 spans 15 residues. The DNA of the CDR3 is TGTGCCACCAGTGAGACAGGGATTGGCAATCAGCCCCAGCATTTT. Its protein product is CATSETGIGNQPQHF.

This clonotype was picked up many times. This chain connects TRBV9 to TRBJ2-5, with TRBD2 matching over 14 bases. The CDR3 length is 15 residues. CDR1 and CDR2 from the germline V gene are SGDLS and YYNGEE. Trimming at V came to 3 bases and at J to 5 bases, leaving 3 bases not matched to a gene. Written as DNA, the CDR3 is TGTGCCAGCAGCGATCGACTAGCGGGGGGGGAGACCCAGTACTTC. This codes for CASSDRLAGGETQYF.

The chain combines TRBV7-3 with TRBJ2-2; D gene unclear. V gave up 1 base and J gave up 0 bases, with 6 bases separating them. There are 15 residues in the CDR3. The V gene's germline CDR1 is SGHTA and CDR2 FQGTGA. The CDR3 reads CASSLMESNTGELFF. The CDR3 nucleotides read TGTGCCAGCAGCTTAATGGAGTCGAACACCGGGGAGCTGTTTTTT.

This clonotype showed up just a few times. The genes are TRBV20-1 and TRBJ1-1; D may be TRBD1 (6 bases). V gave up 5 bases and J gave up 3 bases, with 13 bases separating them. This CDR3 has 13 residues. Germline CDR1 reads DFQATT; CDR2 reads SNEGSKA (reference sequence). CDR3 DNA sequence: TGCAGTGCTGGGGGGCGCGGGGACACTGAAGCTTTCTTT. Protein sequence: CSAGGRGDTEAFF.

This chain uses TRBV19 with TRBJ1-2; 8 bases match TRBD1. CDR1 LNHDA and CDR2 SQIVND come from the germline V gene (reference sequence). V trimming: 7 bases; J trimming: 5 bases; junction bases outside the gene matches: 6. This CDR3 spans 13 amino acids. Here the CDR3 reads CASMRQGIYGYTF. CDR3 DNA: TGTGCCAGTATGAGACAGGGGATTTATGGCTACACCTTC.

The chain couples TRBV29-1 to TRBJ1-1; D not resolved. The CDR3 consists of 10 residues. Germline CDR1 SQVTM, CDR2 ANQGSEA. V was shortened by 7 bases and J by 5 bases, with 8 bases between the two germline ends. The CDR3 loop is CSGKGTEAFF. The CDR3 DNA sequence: TGCAGCGGGAAAGGGACTGAAGCTTTCTTT. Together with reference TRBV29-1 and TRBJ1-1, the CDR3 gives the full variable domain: SAVISQKPSRDICQRGTSLTIQCQVDSQVTMMFWYRQQPGQSLTLIATANQGSEATYESGFVIDKFPISRPNLTFSTLTVSNMSPEDSSIYLCSGKGTEAFFGQGTRLTVV.

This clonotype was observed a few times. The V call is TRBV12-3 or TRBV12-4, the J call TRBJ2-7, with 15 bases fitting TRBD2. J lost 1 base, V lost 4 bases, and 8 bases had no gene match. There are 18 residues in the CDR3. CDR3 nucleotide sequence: TGTGCCAGCAGTTCCCGGACTAGCGGGGGGGTCTTATCCTACGAGCAGTACTTC. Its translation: CASSSRTSGGVLSYEQYF.

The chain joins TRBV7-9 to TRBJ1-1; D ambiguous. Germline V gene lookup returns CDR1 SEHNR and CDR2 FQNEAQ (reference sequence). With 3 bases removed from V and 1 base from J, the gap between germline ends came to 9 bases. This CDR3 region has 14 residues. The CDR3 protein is CASSFVEGNTEAFF. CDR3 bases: TGTGCCAGCAGCTTTGTGGAGGGGAACACTGAAGCTTTCTTT.

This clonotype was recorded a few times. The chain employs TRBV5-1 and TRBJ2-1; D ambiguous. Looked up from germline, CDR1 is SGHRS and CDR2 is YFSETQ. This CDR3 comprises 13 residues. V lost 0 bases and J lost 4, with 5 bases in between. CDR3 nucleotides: TGCGCCAGCAGCTTGGAGCAATACAATGAGCAGTTCTTC. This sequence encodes CASSLEQYNEQFF.

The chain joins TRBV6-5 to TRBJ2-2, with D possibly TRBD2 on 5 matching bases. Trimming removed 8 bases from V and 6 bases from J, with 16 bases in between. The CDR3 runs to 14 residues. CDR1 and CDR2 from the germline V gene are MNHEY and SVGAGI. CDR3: CASQSPSSSGELFF. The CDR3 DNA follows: TGTGCCAGCCAATCCCCTAGCTCTTCCGGGGAGCTGTTTTTT.

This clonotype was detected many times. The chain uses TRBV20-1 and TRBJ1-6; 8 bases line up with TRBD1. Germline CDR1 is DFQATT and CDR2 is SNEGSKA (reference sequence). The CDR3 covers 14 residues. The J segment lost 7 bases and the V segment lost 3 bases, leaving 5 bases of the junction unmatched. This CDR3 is CSASLGQENSPLHF. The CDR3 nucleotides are TGCAGTGCTAGTCTGGGACAGGAAAATTCACCCCTCCACTTT.

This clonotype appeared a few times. In nucleotides, the CDR3 is TGTGCCAGCTGGGGGGGAGATACGCAGTATTTT. This encodes CASWGGDTQYF. The rearrangement joins TRBV6-6 to TRBJ2-3, with TRBD2 matching over 7 bases. CDR1 is MNHNY and CDR2 is SVGAGI in the germline V gene (reference sequence). The CDR3 contains 11 residues. V shed 8 bases, J shed 5 bases, and the junction held 1 base outside the gene matches.

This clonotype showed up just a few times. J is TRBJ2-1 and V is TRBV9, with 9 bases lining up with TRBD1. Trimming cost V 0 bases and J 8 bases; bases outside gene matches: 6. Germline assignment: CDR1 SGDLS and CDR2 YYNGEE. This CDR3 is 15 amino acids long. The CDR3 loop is CASSVDAGQGYEQFF. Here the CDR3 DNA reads TGTGCCAGCAGCGTAGACGCGGGACAGGGATATGAGCAGTTCTTC.

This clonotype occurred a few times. This CDR3 reads CASSLGGGLNYGYTF. The DNA of the CDR3 is TGTGCCAGCAGCTTAGGGGGGGGGCTGAACTATGGCTACACCTTC. This chain links TRBV11-2 with TRBJ1-2; D may be TRBD1 (6 bases). The CDR3 extends over 15 amino acids. The V gene's germline CDR1 is SGHAT and CDR2 FQNNGV. Trimming stripped 1 base from V and 2 bases from J, with 11 bases between.

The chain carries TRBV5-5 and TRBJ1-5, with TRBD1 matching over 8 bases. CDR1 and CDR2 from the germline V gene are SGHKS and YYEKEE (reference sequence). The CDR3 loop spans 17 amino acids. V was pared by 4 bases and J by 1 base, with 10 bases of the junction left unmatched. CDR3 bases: TGTGCCAGCAGCCGAGGACAGGGAGGTTCGAGCAATCAGCCCCAGCATTTT. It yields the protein CASSRGQGGSSNQPQHF. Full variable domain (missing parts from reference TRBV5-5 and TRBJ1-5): DAGVTQSPTHLIKTRGQQVTLRCSPISGHKSVSWYQQVLGQGPQFIFQYYEKEERGRGNFPDRFSARQFPNYSSELNVNALLLGDSALYLCASSRGQGGSSNQPQHFGDGTRLSIL.

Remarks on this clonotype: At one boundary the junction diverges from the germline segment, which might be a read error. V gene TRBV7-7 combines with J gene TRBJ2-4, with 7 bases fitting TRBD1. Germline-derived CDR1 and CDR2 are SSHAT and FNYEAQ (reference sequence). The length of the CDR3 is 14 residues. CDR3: CASSLAGQENIQYF. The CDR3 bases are TGTGCTAGCAGCTTAGCCGGACAGGAAAACATTCAGTACTTC.

The CDR3 DNA follows: TGTGCCAGCAGCCCACTAACAGGAAACCGTTCACCCCTCCACTTT. Translation gives CASSPLTGNRSPLHF. The chain recombines TRBV7-9 with TRBJ1-6; possibly TRBD1 for D (5 bases). Trimming took 5 bases from V and 9 from J, leaving 17 bases between them. Germline V gene sequence: CDR1 SEHNR, CDR2 FQNEAQ (reference sequence). The CDR3 is 15 amino acids.